The 8 T cell receptor beta chains below were found in one sample sequenced in a study of shared clonotypes between healthy human individuals. Generated by immunoSEQ multiplex PCR, the TCRdb table keeps only in-frame clones and is missing some. The table has approximately 600,000 clones, 85% to 95% seen once; the top ten hold 0.095% to 0.14%. Selected positively for CCR7 and CD45RO-negative, naive CD8 cells excluded terminally differentiated effector memory CD45RA+ cells. Sequences were obtained from naive CD8+ T cells sorted from blood. All receptors come from a woman aged 25-40 years in good health.

This clone is a singleton in its sample. The chain couples TRBV4-1 to TRBJ2-7; the match to TRBD2 covers 10 bases. The CDR3 spans 17 residues. Germline CDR1 reads MGHRA; CDR2 reads YSYEKL. The V and J ends lost 1 base and 4 bases, in that order; junction bases with no gene match: 10. Here the CDR3 reads CASSQVRLAGDLYEQYF. CDR3 nucleotides: TGCGCCAGCAGCCAAGTGCGCCTAGCGGGAGACCTATACGAGCAGTACTTC.

The CDR3 coding sequence is TGTGCCAGCGGCGGGGGGGCCTACGAGCAGTACTTC. Translating gives CASGGGAYEQYF. The chain recombines TRBV9 with TRBJ2-7; 9 bases align to TRBD2. The trim removed 7 bases at V and 2 bases at J, leaving 1 base unmatched. The CDR3 covers 12 residues. Germline values: CDR1 SGDLS, CDR2 YYNGEE.

The V call is TRBV7-6, the J call TRBJ2-1; 8 bases are shared with TRBD2. With V trimmed by 2 bases and J by 0 bases, 6 bases remained unmatched. The CDR3 has 17 amino acids. Per germline, CDR1 SGHVS and CDR2 FNYEAQ. The CDR3 bases are TGTGCCAGCAGCTTACTCACCAGCGGGAGCTCCTACAATGAGCAGTTCTTC. Amino acids: CASSLLTSGSSYNEQFF.

The chain employs TRBV6-5 and TRBJ1-1; D gene ambiguous. CDR1 and CDR2 from the germline V gene are MNHEY and SVGAGI. The CDR3 totals 14 residues. Trimming cost V 2 bases and J 4 bases, with 11 bases left between them. The CDR3 nucleotides are TGTGCCAGCAGTTACGCTCAGGAGGGCACTGAAGCTTTCTTT. Translated, it gives CASSYAQEGTEAFF.

The rearrangement uses TRBV28 and TRBJ2-1; D uncertain. The V end was cut by 3 bases, the J end by 0 bases, with 6 bases between. Germline-derived CDR1 and CDR2 are MDHEN and SYDVKM. CDR3 length: 14 residues. This CDR3 is CASSFGVSYNEQFF. CDR3 bases: TGTGCCAGCAGTTTTGGCGTCTCCTACAATGAGCAGTTCTTC.

This clone was picked up one time. CDR3 in amino acids: CSALLAGSVYEQYF. CDR3 sequence (DNA): TGCAGCGCCCTACTAGCGGGATCCGTCTACGAGCAGTACTTC. V is TRBV29-1 and J is TRBJ2-5; 10 positions match TRBD2. The J call may not be correct, given that the DNA end is closer to TRBJ2-7. Looked up from germline, CDR1 is SQVTM and CDR2 is ANQGSEA. The CDR3 has 14 amino acids.

The chain has TRBV19 and TRBJ2-5; tentative D call: TRBD1 (5 bases). The CDR3 runs to 14 residues. V lost 6 bases and J lost 3, with 14 bases in between. The germline V gene has CDR1 LNHDA and CDR2 SQIVND (reference sequence). In DNA form, the CDR3 reads TGTGCCAGTAGAGGAACGACAGCCAAAGAGACCCAGTACTTC. This encodes CASRGTTAKETQYF.

CDR3 protein: CARGTGQTGELFF. The CDR3 DNA sequence: TGCGCCAGGGGGACAGGGCAGACCGGGGAGCTGTTTTTT. The chain carries TRBV10-1 and TRBJ2-2; 9 bases line up with TRBD1. The CDR3 loop spans 13 amino acids. CDR1 and CDR2 (germline): WNHNN, SYGVQD (reference sequence). The V and J ends lost 9 bases and 5 bases, in that order; junction bases with no gene match: 4.